This TCR beta chain was obtained from a study of T cell responses to AZD1222 COVID-19 vaccine (dated by TCRdb to the early 2020s). Broadly, across the study: AZD1222 recipients given second doses at about 4 weeks or at about 12 weeks were pooled, since spike-specific TCR depth and breadth were not found to differ between the two schedules. A total of roughly 240 trial participants underwent TCR sequencing, of whom 200 to 220 received two doses of AZD1222 and 26 received two doses of the MenACWY control vaccine. Trial participants were enrolled into age subgroups of 18-55, 56-69 and 70-plus years, which contained 148, 28 and 57 TCR-sequenced participants, respectively.

What this sample's time point label stands for: baseline before first vaccination. Vaccinee samples came from UK trials COV001 and COV002, including a single-blind randomized controlled phase 2/3 trial of AZD1222 (ChAdOx1 nCoV-19) in healthy adults. For TCRbeta chain sequencing, PBMC samples were collected from trial participants at day 0 and at day 28 after the second dose. The investigation overall reported the following: In the small 56-69-year group, the increase in depth fell short of significance, most likely because of low power. The vaccine-associated CD4 TCRs covered the entire spike protein, and the dominant responses fell in regions 160-218 and 743-854. Participants were mostly white British, with more females than males. The authors suggested clonal diversity may have been underestimated. Conclusions about previously exposed vaccinees are limited because only five to seven AZD1222 recipients were SARS-CoV-2 seropositive at baseline. Because no day 14 peak-response samples were available, the repertoires could be characterized only after the peak T cell response. Nearly half of unique spike-specific TCRs reportedly recognized epitopes outside regions mutated in the B.1.351 and B.1.1.7 variants. After two AZD1222 doses, both the breadth and the depth of spike-specific TCRs were significantly higher than at day 0 and than in MenACWY recipients.

Turning to this clone: Its cognate antigen has yet to be identified. Nothing much larger sits one base from this clone, and base qualities are not available.

The CDR3 regions of human TCRbeta chains were analyzed by immunosequencing. In the original analysis: TCRs in the repertoires were matched against a reference library of SARS-CoV-2-specific TCRs that had been generated with the MIRA antigen-specificity platform. Breadth was defined as the fraction of unique TCRs that were SARS-CoV-2-associated. Depth was defined as the fraction of total T cells that were SARS-CoV-2-associated. Each spike-specific TCR was assigned to its reactive spike region and to a CD4 or CD8 class using the MIRA data. Log10-transformed breadth and depth values were compared by one-way ANOVA with Sidak's multiple comparisons tests. This immuneACCESS table, as held by TCRdb, lists in-frame sequences with V and J called but not all clones. Of the missing ones, under half trace to an unresolved V gene in checked studies; the others have no known cause. The V and J calls and clone size are taken from that table; D and trimming were inferred from the DNA. The sample data list about 140,000 clones, and about nine tenths of these were observed just once. The ten top clones hold around 1.7% of the sample.

From a lookup of the germline V gene (reference sequence), CDR1 and CDR2 are MNHEY and SMNVEV. V lost 6 bases and J lost 4 bases; the stretch between them is 25 bases long. Including the terminal cysteine and phenylalanine, the CDR3 comprises 18 residues. Only the CDR3 DNA is retained, 54 bases long and in frame from the first base. Material: peripheral blood, obtained on day 0 of AZD1222 vaccination. This TCR derives from an adult in good health. Rearrangement joined TRBV27 to TRBJ2-1, with TRBD2 tentatively as D gene (5 bases match). The CDR3 is CASSPTVSLGGPYNEQFF. The nucleotide sequence reads as follows: TGTGCCAGCAGCCCCACCGTTTCATTAGGCGGGCCTTACAATGAGCAGTTCTTC.